The T cell receptor beta chain described here comes from a study of beta chain features in type 1 diabetes. Overall study results and limits: Researchers caution that PCR might favor shorter templates, equally among patients and controls.

All of the sorted populations showed purity greater than 95%. The CDR3 consists of 15 residues. CDR1 is SGHRS and CDR2 is YFSETQ in the germline V gene. The V gene end was trimmed by 2 bases and the J gene end by 2 bases; junction bases not matched to a gene: 7. As for this clone: As yet, its antigen is unknown.

As every portion of the isolated RNA was reverse transcribed, the sequencing read expressed TCRB transcripts. This table comes from immunoSEQ multiplex PCR, and its TCRdb copy is limited to in-frame clones, with some not included. The sample includes about 320,000 clones, approximately 14% of them seen just once. The material sequenced was central memory CD4+ T cells from blood. V gene TRBV5-1 combines with J gene TRBJ2-7; TRBD1 aligns across 7 bases. This sequence was found in a man aged 25 to 40 in good health. The CDR3: CASSFTGVEAYEQYF. The CDR3 DNA reads TGCGCCAGCAGCTTTACAGGGGTGGAAGCCTACGAGCAGTACTTC.